This TCR beta chain was found in a study of shared clonotypes between healthy human individuals. Study-level information: A couple of female and a few male donors aged 18 to 49 were enrolled.

Profiled with immunoSEQ multiplex PCR; TCRdb holds only in-frame clones, not every one. The sample includes a few million clones, 85% to 95% seen only once; the top ten take about 0.41%. V dropped 3 bases and J dropped 8 bases, with 8 bases sitting between them. The germline gives CDR1 DFQATT, CDR2 SNEGSKA (reference sequence). The CDR3 contains 11 residues. This TCR came from a man aged 18 to 35 in good health. Some clones in this sample may be carry-over from other donors' samples. The V call is TRBV20-1, the J call TRBJ2-1; the D gene is possibly TRBD1 (6 bases). The sample comprised naive CD4+ T cells from PBMCs. Indicated subset: CD45RA+ positively selected. The DNA for the CDR3 is TGCAGTGCTAGCACAGGGTATGAGCAGTTCTTC. It codes for CSASTGYEQFF.